The clone carrying this T cell receptor (beta chain) turned up a few times. Antigen unknown. Each cDNA held unique molecular identifiers, and template switching gave it a universal primer site. A single record per CDR3 protein comes from TCRdb applying MiXCR to the 5' RACE reads. The sample gives 640,000 or so distinct CDR3 sequences, around 6% of which show up once; 1.5% to 2% is in the top ten. This sample stems from a study of identical twins. Findings and caveats of the study: Not following the same donors, the study drew its conclusions from cross-sectional statistical analysis. Out-of-frame TCR alpha sharing observed in monozygotic twins exceeded model estimates.

Trimming cost V 0 bases and J 6 bases, with 12 bases left between them. The CDR3 is 14 amino acids. Looked up from germline, CDR1 is LGHNA and CDR2 is YSLEER. The gene calls are TRBV4-3 and TRBJ2-7, with D tentatively TRBD1 (6 bases). Sequenced input: naive T cells sorted from blood. The clonotype comes from a young man in good health. The CDR3 sequence is CASSQDPQGREQYF. CDR3 bases: TGCGCCAGCAGCCAAGATCCCCAGGGGCGCGAGCAGTACTTC.